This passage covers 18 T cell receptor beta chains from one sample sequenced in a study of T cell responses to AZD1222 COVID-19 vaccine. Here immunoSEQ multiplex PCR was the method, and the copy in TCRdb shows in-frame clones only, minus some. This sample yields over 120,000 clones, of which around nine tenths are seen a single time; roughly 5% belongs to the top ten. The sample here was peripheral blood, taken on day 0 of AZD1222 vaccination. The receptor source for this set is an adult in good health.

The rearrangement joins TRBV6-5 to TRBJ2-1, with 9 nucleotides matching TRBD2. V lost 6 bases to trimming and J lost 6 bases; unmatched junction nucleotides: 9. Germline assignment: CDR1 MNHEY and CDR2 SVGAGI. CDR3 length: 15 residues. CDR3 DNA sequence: TGTGCCAGCAGGCTTGTCATAGCGGGGGCCAATGAGCAGTTCTTC. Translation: CASRLVIAGANEQFF.

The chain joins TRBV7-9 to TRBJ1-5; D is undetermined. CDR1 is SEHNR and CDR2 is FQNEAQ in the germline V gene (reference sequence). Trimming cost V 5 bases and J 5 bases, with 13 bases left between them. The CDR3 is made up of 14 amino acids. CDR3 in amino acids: CASSPYSSYQPQHF. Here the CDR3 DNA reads TGTGCCAGCAGCCCTTACAGTTCCTATCAGCCCCAGCATTTT.

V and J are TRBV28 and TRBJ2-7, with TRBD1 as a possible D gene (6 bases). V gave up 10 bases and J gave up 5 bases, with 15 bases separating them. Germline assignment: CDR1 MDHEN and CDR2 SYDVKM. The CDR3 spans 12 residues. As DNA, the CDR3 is TGTGCCACCTGGCGGTCAGGGGACGAGCAGTACTTC. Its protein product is CATWRSGDEQYF. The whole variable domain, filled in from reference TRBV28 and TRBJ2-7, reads DVKVTQSSRYLVKRTGEKVFLECVQDMDHENMFWYRQDPGLGLRLIYFSYDVKMKEKGDIPEGYSVSREKKERFSLILESASTNQTSMYLCATWRSGDEQYFGPGTRLTVT.

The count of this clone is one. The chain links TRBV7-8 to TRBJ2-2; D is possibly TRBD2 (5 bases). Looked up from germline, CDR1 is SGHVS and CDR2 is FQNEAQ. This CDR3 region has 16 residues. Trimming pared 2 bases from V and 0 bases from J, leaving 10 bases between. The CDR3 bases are TGTGCCAGCAGCTTAAGGGCCGGGACGAACACCGGGGAGCTGTTTTTT. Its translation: CASSLRAGTNTGELFF.

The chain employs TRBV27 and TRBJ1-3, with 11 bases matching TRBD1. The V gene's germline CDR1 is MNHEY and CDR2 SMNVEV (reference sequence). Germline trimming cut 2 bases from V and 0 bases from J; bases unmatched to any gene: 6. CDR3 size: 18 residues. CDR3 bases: TGTGCCAGCAGTTTAGTAGGGACAGGGGGATTCTCTGGAAACACCATATATTTT. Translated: CASSLVGTGGFSGNTIYF.

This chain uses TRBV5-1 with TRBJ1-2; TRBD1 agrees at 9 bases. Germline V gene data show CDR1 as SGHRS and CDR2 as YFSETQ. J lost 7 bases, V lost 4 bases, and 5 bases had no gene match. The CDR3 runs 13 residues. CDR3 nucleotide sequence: TGCGCCAGCAGCCCCGCGGGACAGGGTGGCTACACCTTC. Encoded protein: CASSPAGQGGYTF.

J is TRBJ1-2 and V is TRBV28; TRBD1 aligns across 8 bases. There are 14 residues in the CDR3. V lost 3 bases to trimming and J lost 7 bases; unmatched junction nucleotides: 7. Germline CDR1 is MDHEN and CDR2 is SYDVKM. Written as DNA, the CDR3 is TGTGCCAGCAGTTTCGGCCAGGGGGCTGGTGGCTACACCTTC. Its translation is CASSFGQGAGGYTF.

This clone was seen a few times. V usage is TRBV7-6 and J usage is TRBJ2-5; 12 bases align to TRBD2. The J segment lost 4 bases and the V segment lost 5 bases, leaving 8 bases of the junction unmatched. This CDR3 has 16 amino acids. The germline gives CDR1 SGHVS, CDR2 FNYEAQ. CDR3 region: CASSPQPGLAGETQYF. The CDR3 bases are TGTGCCAGCAGCCCCCAACCGGGACTAGCGGGAGAGACCCAGTACTTC.

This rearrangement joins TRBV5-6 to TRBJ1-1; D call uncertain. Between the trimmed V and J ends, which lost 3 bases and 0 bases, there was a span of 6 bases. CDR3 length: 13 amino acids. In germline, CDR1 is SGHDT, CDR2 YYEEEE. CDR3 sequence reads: CASSSIMNTEAFF. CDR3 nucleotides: TGTGCCAGCAGCTCCATAATGAACACTGAAGCTTTCTTT.

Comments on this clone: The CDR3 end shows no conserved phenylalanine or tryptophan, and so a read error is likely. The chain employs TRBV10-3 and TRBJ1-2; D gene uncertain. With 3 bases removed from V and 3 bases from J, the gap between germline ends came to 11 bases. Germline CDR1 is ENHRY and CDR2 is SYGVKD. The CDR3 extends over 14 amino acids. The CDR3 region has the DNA TGTGCCATCAGTGAAGGAGGGCCCGACTATGGCTACACCCTC. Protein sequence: CAISEGGPDYGYTL.

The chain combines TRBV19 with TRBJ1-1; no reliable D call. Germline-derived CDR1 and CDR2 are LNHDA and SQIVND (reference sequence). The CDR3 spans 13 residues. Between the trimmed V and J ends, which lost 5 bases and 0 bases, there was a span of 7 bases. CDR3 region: CASSLSMNTEAFF. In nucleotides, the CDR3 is TGTGCCAGTAGTCTGTCTATGAACACTGAAGCTTTCTTT.

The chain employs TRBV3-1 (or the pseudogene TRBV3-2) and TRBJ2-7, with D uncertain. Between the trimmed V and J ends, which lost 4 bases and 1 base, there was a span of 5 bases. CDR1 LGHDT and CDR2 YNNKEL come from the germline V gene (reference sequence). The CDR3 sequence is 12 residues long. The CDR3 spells CASSPGSYEQYF. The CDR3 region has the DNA TGTGCCAGCAGCCCCGGGTCCTACGAGCAGTACTTC.

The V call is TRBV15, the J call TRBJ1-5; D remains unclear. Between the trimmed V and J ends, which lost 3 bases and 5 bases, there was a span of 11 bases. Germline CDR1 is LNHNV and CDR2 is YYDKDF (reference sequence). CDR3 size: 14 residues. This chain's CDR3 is CATSSNSPHQPQHF. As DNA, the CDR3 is TGTGCCACCAGCAGTAACAGCCCCCATCAGCCCCAGCATTTT.

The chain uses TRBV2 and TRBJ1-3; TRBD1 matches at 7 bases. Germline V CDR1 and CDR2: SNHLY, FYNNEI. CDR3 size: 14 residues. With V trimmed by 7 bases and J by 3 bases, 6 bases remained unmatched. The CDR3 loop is CASTLGQVGNTIYF. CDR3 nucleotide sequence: TGTGCCAGCACCCTCGGACAGGTTGGAAACACCATATATTTT.

The CDR3 protein is CASSLQDSAGELFF. The CDR3, as DNA: TGTGCCAGCAGCTTACAAGATAGTGCCGGGGAGCTGTTTTTT. The genes are TRBV11-3 and TRBJ2-2, with D hard to call. Trimming stripped 2 bases from V and 6 bases from J, with 10 bases between. The CDR3 covers 14 residues. Germline V gene sequence: CDR1 SGHNT, CDR2 YENEEA. The full variable domain, with the rest looked up from reference TRBV11-3 and TRBJ2-2, is EAGVVQSPRYKIIEKKQPVAFWCNPISGHNTLYWYLQNLGQGPELLIRYENEEAVDDSQLPKDRFSAERLKGVDSTLKIQPAELGDSAVYLCASSLQDSAGELFFGEGSRLTVL.

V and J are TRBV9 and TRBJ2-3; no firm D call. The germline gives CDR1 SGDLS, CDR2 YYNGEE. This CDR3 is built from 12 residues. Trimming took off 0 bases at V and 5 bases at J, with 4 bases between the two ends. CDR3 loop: CASSVEVDTQYF. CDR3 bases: TGTGCCAGCAGCGTAGAGGTAGATACGCAGTATTTT.

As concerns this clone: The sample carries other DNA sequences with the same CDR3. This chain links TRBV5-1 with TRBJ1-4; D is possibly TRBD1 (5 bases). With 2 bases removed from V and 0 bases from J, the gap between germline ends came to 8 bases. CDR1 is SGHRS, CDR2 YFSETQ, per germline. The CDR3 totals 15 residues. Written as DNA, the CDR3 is TGCGCCAGCAGCTTAGAGGGGACAACTAATGAAAAACTGTTTTTT. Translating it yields CASSLEGTTNEKLFF.

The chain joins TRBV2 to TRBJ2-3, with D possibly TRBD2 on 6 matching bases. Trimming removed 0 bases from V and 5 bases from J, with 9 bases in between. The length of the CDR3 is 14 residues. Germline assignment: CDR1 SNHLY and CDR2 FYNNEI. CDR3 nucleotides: TGTGCCAGCAGTGAAGCATTGGGGGGAGATACGCAGTATTTT. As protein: CASSEALGGDTQYF.